What follows is one T cell receptor (beta chain) and its context. What it binds is not known. The sample has other DNA sequences that encode this CDR3 too. V lost 2 bases, J lost 5 bases, and 9 bases lay in between. Germline V lookup: CDR1 MNHEY, CDR2 SMNVEV (reference sequence). CDR3 size: 13 residues. Naive CD8 cells comprised CD45RO-negative, CCR7-positively selected cells, excluding terminally differentiated effector memory CD45RA+ cells. This sample is part of a study of shared clonotypes between healthy human individuals. Whole-study results and caveats: Although depth was large, rarefaction showed that sequencing of the sorted subsets was incomplete.

Generated by immunoSEQ multiplex PCR, the TCRdb table keeps only in-frame clones and is missing some. This sample has some 2,100,000 clones; about 92% occur once, and the top ten carry more than 1.5%. The chain carries TRBV27 and TRBJ1-2; tentatively, D is TRBD1 (5 bases). Sample: naive CD8+ T cells from PBMCs. This clonotype was obtained from a man aged 18 to 35 in good health. Some clones in this sample may be carry-over from other donors' samples. The CDR3 spells CASSLPGGYGYTF. In DNA, the CDR3 is TGTGCCAGCAGTTTACCCGGGGGGTATGGCTACACCTTC.